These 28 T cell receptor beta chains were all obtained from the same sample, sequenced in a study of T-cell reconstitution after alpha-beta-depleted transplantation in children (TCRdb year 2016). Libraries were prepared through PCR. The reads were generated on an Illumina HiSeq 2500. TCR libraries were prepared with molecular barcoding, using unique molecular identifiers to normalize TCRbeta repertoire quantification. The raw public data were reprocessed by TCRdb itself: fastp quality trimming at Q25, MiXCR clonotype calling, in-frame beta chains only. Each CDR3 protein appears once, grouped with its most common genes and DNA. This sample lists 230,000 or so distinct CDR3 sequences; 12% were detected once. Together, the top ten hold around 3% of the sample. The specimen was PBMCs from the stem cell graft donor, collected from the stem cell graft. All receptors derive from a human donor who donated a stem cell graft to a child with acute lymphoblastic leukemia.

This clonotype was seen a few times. The CDR3, as DNA: TGTGCCATCAGTGGGGACAGCGGGGAGCTGTTTTTT. It codes for CAISGDSGELFF. The J gene is TRBJ2-2, the V gene TRBV10-3; 7 bases line up with TRBD1. V dropped 4 bases and J dropped 7; count of bases not matched to a gene: 0. This CDR3 is built from 12 residues. The germline V gene encodes CDR1 ENHRY and CDR2 SYGVKD.

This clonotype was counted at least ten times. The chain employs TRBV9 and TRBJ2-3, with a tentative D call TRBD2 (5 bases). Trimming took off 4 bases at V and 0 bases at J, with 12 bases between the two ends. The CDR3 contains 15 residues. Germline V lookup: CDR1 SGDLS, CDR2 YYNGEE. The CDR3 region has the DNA TGTGCCAGCAGCTCCGGTAGCGCAAGCACAGATACGCAGTATTTT. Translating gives CASSSGSASTDTQYF.

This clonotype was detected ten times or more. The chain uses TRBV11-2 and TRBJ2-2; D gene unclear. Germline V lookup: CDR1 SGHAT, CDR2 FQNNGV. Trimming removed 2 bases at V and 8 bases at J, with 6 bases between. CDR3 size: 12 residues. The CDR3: CASSLYSGELFF. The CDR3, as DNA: TGTGCCAGCAGCTTATACTCAGGGGAGCTGTTTTTT.

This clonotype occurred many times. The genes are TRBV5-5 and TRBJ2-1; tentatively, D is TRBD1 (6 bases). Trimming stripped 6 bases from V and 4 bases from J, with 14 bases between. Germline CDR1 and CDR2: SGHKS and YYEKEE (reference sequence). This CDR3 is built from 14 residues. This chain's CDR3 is CASTFQGLYNEQFF. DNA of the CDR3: TGTGCCAGCACCTTCCAGGGGCTGTACAATGAGCAGTTCTTC.

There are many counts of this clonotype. Here the CDR3 reads CASSLEGRATGNTEAFF. The CDR3 nucleotides are TGCGCCAGCAGCTTGGAGGGCAGGGCGACAGGTAACACTGAAGCTTTCTTT. The V and J genes are TRBV5-1 and TRBJ1-1, with D possibly being TRBD1 (6 bases). With 0 bases removed from V and 2 bases from J, the gap between germline ends came to 17 bases. Per the germline V gene, CDR1 is SGHRS and CDR2 is YFSETQ. This CDR3 spans 17 amino acids.

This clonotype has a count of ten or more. CDR3 DNA sequence: TGTGCCAGCAGCTCCTTAGAAGACCGAGCCTACAATGAGCAGTTCTTC. It translates to CASSSLEDRAYNEQFF. The rearrangement uses TRBV7-9 and TRBJ2-1, with D unclear. The germline V gene has CDR1 SEHNR and CDR2 FQNEAQ (reference sequence). This CDR3 comprises 16 residues. V was shortened by 4 bases and J by 2 bases, with 15 bases between the two germline ends.

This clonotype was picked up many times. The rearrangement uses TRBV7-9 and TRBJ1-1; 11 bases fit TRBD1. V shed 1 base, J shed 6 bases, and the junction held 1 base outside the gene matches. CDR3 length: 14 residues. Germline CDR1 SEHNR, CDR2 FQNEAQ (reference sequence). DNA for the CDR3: TGTGCCAGCAGCTTAGGGACAGGGGGCTCTGAAGCTTTCTTT. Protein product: CASSLGTGGSEAFF.

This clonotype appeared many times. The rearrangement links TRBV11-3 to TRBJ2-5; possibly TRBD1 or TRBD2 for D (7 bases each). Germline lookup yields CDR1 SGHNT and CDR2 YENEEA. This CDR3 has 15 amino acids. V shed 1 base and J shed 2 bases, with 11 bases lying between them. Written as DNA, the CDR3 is TGTGCCAGCAGCTTAGGCAGGGGGGGTCAAGAGACCCAGTACTTC. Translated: CASSLGRGGQETQYF.

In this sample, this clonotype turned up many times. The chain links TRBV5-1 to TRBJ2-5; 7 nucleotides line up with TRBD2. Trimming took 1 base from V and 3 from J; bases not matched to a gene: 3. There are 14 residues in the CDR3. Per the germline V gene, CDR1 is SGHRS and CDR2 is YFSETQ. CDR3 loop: CASSLWLAEETQYF. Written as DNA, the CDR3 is TGCGCCAGCAGCTTGTGGCTAGCGGAAGAGACCCAGTACTTC.

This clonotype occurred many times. The CDR3 DNA sequence: TGTGCCAGCAGCCGCATCTCCACGGGACAGAGTGCCTACGAGCAGTACTTC. Translating gives CASSRISTGQSAYEQYF. V usage is TRBV14 and J usage is TRBJ2-7, with 7 bases identical to TRBD1. Germline CDR1 and CDR2: SGHDN and FVKESK. The V and J ends lost 4 bases and 2 bases, in that order; junction bases with no gene match: 14. This CDR3 has 17 residues.

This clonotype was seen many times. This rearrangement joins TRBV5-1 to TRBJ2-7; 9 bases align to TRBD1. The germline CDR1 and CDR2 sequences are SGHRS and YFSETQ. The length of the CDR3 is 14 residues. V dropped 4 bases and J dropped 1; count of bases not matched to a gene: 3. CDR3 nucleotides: TGCGCCAGCAGCACGGGGACAGGGTCCTACGAGCAGTACTTC. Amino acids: CASSTGTGSYEQYF.

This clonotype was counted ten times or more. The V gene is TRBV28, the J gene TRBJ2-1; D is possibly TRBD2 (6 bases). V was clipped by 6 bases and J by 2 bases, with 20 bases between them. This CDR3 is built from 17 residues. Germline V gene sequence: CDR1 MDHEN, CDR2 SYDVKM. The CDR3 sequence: CASRSPLRESPYNEQFF. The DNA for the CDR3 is TGTGCCAGCAGGAGCCCTTTACGGGAGTCGCCCTACAATGAGCAGTTCTTC.

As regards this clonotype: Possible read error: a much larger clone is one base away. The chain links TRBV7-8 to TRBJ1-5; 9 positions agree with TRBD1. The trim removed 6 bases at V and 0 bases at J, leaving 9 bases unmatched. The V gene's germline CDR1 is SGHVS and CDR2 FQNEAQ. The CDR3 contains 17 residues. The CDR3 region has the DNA TGTGCCAGCAGTTCCGCGGACAGGGGTTATAGCAATCAGCCCCAGCATTTT. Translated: CASSSADRGYSNQPQHF.

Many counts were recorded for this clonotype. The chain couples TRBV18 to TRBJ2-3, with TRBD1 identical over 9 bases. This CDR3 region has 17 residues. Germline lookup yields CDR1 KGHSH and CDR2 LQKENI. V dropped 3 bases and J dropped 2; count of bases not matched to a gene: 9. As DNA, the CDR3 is TGTGCCAGCTCACCGACTCACAGGGGGCGCGACACAGATACGCAGTATTTT. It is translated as CASSPTHRGRDTDTQYF.

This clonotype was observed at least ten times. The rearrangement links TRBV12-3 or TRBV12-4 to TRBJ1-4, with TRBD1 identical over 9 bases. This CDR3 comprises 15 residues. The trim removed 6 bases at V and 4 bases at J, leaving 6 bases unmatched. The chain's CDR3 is CASSAGQGYNEKLFF. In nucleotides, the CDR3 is TGTGCCAGCAGCGCGGGACAGGGATATAATGAAAAACTGTTTTTT.

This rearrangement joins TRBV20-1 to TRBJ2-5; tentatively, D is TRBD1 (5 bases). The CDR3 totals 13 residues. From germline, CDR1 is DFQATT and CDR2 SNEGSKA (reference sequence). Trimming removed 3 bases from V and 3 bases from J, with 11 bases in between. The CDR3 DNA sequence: TGCAGTGCTAGTTGGGCAGGGAAAGAGACCCAGTACTTC. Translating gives CSASWAGKETQYF.

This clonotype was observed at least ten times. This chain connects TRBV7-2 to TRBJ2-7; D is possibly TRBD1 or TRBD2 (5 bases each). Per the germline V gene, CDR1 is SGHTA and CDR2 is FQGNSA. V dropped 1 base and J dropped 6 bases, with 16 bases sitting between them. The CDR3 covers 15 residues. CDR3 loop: CASSLERDPTREQYF. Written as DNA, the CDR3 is TGTGCCAGCAGCTTAGAGAGGGACCCCACCCGCGAGCAGTACTTC.

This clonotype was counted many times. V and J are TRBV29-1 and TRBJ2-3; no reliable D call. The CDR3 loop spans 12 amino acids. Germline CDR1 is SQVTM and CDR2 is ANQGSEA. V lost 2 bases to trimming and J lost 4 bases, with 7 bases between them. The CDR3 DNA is TGCAGCGTTGAAAAACCTCCAGATACGCAGTATTTT. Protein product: CSVEKPPDTQYF.

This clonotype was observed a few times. The CDR3 DNA reads as TGTGCCAGCATCACAGGGCAGGGGGCTGACAAAAACATTCAGTACTTC. Amino acid sequence: CASITGQGADKNIQYF. The gene calls are TRBV2 and TRBJ2-4; TRBD1 matches 8 bases. The CDR3 length is 16 residues. Trimming removed 7 bases from V and 3 bases from J; junction bases left unmatched: 11. Per germline, CDR1 SNHLY and CDR2 FYNNEI.

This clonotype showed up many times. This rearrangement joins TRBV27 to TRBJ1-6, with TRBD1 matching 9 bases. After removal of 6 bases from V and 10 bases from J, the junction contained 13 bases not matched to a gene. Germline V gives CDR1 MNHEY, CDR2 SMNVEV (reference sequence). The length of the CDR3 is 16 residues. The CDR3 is CASSRPRDRVYSPLHF. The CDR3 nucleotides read TGTGCCAGCAGCCGCCCCCGGGACAGGGTTTACTCACCCCTCCACTTT.

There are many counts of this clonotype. This CDR3 reads CAFSVGQGTYEQYF. The CDR3 bases are TGTGCCTTCTCAGTCGGACAGGGGACCTACGAGCAGTACTTC. This chain uses TRBV10-3 with TRBJ2-7; 9 positions agree with TRBD1. The length of the CDR3 is 14 residues. CDR1 is ENHRY, CDR2 SYGVKD, per germline. V lost 11 bases and J lost 2; bases outside the gene matches: 10.

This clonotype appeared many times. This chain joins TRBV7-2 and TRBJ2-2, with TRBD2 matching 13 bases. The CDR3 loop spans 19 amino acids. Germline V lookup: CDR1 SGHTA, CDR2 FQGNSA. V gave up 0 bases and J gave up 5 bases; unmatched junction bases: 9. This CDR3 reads CASSLASSGLAGNTGELFF. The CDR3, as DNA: TGTGCCAGCAGCTTAGCGTCTTCGGGACTAGCGGGGAATACCGGGGAGCTGTTTTTT.

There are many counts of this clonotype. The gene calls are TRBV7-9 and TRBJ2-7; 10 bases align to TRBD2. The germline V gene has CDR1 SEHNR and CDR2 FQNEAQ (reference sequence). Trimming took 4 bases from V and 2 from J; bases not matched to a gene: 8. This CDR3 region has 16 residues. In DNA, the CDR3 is TGTGCCAGCAGCTCAGTCGGCCTAGCGGGAGCCTACGAGCAGTACTTC. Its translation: CASSSVGLAGAYEQYF.

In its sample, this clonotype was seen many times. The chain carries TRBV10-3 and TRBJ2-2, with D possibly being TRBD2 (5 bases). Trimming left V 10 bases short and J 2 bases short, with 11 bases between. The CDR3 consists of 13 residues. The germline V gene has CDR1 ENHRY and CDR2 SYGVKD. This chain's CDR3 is CATRTANTGELFF. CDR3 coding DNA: TGTGCCACCCGGACTGCCAACACCGGGGAGCTGTTTTTT.

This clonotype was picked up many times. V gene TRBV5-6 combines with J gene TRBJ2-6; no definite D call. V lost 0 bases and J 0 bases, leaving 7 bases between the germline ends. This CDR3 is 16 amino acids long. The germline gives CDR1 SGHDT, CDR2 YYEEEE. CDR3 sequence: CASSLGHLSGANVLTF. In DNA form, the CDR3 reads TGTGCCAGCAGCTTGGGACATCTCTCTGGGGCCAACGTCCTGACTTTC.

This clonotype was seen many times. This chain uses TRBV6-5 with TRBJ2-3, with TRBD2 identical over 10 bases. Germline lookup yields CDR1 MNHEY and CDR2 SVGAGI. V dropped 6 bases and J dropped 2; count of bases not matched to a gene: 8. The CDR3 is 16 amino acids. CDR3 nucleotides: TGTGCCAGCAGCCGCCTAGCGGGGGCCCCCACAGATACGCAGTATTTT. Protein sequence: CASSRLAGAPTDTQYF.

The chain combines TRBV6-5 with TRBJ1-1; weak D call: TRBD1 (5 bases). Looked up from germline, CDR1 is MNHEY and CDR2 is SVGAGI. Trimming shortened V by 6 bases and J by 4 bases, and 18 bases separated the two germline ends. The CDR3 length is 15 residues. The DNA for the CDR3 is TGTGCCAGCAGCTTACTACCCGGGGCGGGCACTGAAGCTTTCTTT. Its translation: CASSLLPGAGTEAFF.

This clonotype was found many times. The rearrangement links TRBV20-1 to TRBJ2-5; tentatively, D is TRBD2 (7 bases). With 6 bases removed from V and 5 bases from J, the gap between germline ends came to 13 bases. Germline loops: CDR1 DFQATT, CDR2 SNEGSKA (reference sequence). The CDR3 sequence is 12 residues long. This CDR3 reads CSARGGRETQYF. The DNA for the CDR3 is TGCAGTGCGAGGGGGGGCCGGGAGACCCAGTACTTC.